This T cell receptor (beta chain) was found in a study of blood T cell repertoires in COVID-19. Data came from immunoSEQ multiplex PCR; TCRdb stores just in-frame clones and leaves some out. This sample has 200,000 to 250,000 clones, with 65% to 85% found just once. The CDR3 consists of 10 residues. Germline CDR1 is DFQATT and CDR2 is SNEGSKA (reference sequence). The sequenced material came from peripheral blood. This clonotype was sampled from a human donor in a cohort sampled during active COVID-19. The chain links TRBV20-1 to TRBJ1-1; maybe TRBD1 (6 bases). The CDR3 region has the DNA TGCAGCTACGACGGGACAGAAGCTTTCTTT. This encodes CSYDGTEAFF.